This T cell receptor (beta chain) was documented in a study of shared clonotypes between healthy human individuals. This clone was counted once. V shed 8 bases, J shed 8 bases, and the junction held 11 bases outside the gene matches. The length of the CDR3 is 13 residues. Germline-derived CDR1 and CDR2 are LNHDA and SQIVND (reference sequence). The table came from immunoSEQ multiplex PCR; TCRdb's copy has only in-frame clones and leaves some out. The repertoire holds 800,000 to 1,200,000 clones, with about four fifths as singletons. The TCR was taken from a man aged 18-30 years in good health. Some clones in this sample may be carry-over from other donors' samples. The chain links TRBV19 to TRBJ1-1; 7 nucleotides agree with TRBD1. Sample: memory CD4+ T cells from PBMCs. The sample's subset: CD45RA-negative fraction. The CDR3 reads CASVPRGRREAFF. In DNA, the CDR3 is TGTGCCAGTGTCCCCAGGGGGAGACGGGAAGCTTTCTTT.